These 8 T cell receptor beta chains came from one sample sequenced in a study of long-term antiretroviral therapy in people with HIV (dated by TCRdb to 2022 to 2024). The immunoSEQ hsTCRB v3.0 assay was used at survey level resolution to sequence the TRB variable region. TCRdb limited this immuneACCESS table to in-frame rearrangements with V and J called. A share of clones is missing; checked studies link under half to unresolved V genes, and the rest is unexplained. This sample holds roughly 40,000 clones; 86% were observed only once. Of the sample, more than 4% is held by the ten largest clones. Source: unsorted PBMCs, taken 1.2 years after starting antiretroviral therapy. The receptors derive from a woman aged 45-59 years with HIV.

The rearrangement joins TRBV2 to TRBJ2-1; D is unclear. The CDR3 loop spans 14 amino acids. Looked up from germline, CDR1 is SNHLY and CDR2 is FYNNEI. Trimming cost V 2 bases and J 8 bases, with 13 bases left between them. This chain's CDR3 is CASSERGRPHEQFF. CDR3 coding DNA: TGTGCCAGCAGTGAACGAGGACGGCCACATGAGCAGTTCTTC.

J is TRBJ2-1 and V is TRBV4-1; 7 nucleotides match TRBD1. Germline V gene lookup returns CDR1 MGHRA and CDR2 YSYEKL. Trimming took 1 base from V and 3 from J; bases not matched to a gene: 0. This CDR3 comprises 14 residues. In DNA form, the CDR3 reads TGCGCCAGCAGCCAAGGGGACAGCTACAATGAGCAGTTCTTC. Protein product: CASSQGDSYNEQFF.

V and J are TRBV14 and TRBJ1-2, with D possibly being TRBD1 (6 bases). Germline V gene sequence: CDR1 SGHDN, CDR2 FVKESK. CDR3 length: 13 residues. The germline V and J ends were trimmed by 6 bases and 4 bases, with 12 bases remaining between them. CDR3 coding DNA: TGTGCCAGCAGTCAGGGGACGGCCTATGGCTACACCTTC. It codes for CASSQGTAYGYTF. Full variable domain (rest looked up from reference TRBV14 and TRBJ1-2): EAGVTQFPSHSVIEKGQTVTLRCDPISGHDNLYWYRRVMGKEIKFLLHFVKESKQDESGMPNNRFLAERTGGTYSTLKVQPAELEDSGVYFCASSQGTAYGYTFGSGTRLTVV.

This clone was recorded once. One end of the junction does not line up with germline, which may come from a read error. Here the CDR3 DNA reads TGTGCTAGCAGCTTAGTATATCCGTTTGGGACAGGGCCCAATGAGCAGTTCTTC. Translated, it gives CASSLVYPFGTGPNEQFF. V and J are TRBV7-7 and TRBJ2-1, with 9 bases that match TRBD1. The CDR3 runs 18 residues. Germline CDR1 SSHAT, CDR2 FNYEAQ (reference sequence).

This chain links TRBV14 with TRBJ2-3; D is unresolved. This CDR3 has 11 amino acids. Germline-derived CDR1 and CDR2 are SGHDN and FVKESK. Trimming left V 1 base short and J 6 bases short, with 2 bases between. CDR3 DNA sequence: TGTGCCAGCAGCCAAGGTGATACGCAGTATTTT. This translates into CASSQGDTQYF.

The chain is built from TRBV27 and TRBJ1-1, with 8 nucleotides matching TRBD1. The germline gives CDR1 MNHEY, CDR2 SMNVEV (reference sequence). The CDR3 runs to 13 residues. V shed 3 bases and J 11 bases; nucleotides not matched to a gene: 8. CDR3 sequence (DNA): TGTGCCAGCAGTTTCGGGCAGGGGGCGATTGCTTTCTTT. Encoded protein: CASSFGQGAIAFF.

V gene TRBV5-8 combines with J gene TRBJ1-2; the match to TRBD1 covers 9 bases. The CDR3 consists of 12 residues. Germline V gene sequence: CDR1 SGHTS, CDR2 YDEGEE. After removal of 7 bases from V and 3 bases from J, the junction contained 1 base not matched to a gene. CDR3 DNA: TGTGCCAGCGACAGGGGGGACTATGGCTACACCTTC. It is translated as CASDRGDYGYTF. The full variable domain, rest sourced from reference TRBV5-8 and TRBJ1-2, is EAGVTQSPTHLIKTRGQQATLRCSPISGHTSVYWYQQALGLGLQFLLWYDEGEERNRGNFPPRFSGRQFPNYSSELNVNALELEDSALYLCASDRGDYGYTFGSGTRLTVV.

This chain connects TRBV10-2 to TRBJ2-7; 8 bases align to TRBD1. The CDR3 spans 15 residues. J gave up 3 bases and V 2 bases, and 6 bases lay outside the gene matches. The germline V gene has CDR1 WSHSY and CDR2 SAAADI. CDR3 protein: CASSEGGQGRYEQYF. CDR3 DNA sequence: TGCGCCAGCAGTGAGGGAGGACAGGGACGCTACGAGCAGTACTTC.